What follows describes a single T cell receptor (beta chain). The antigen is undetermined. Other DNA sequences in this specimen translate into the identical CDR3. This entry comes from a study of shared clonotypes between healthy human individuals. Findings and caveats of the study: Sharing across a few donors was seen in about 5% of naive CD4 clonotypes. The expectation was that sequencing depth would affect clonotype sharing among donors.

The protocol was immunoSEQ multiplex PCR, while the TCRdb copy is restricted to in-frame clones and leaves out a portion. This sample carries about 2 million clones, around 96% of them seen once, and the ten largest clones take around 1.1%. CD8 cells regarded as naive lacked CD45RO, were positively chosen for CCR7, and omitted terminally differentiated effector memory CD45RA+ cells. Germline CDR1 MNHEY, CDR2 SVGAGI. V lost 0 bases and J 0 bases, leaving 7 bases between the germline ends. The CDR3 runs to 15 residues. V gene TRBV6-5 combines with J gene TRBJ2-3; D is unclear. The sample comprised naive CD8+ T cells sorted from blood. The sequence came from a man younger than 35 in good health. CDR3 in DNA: TGTGCCAGCAGTTACTCGAGCAGGAGCACAGATACGCAGTATTTT. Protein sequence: CASSYSSRSTDTQYF.